Below, 5 T cell receptor beta chains from the same sample are listed, as sequenced in a study of regulatory T cells in long-lasting Graves disease. The TCR beta library used iRepertoire HTBI primers with Arm-PCR amplification of CDR3. TCRdb re-called the multiplex PCR reads with MiXCR, one entry per CDR3 protein. The profile covers approximately 560,000 distinct CDR3 sequences, with about 16% appearing a single time and more than 10% taken by the ten largest. Time point noted: newly diagnosed GD, antithyroid drugs for less than 3 months. Extracted RNA from PBMCs served as the source of the TCR library. These data were likewise used in another study, on T cells in Graves' hyperthyroidism and ophthalmopathy.

The sample here was peripheral blood mononuclear cells (PBMCs), taken at new diagnosis, from a patient treated with antithyroid drugs. The origin of the receptors is a man younger than 30 with Graves disease.

V gene TRBV4-1 combines with J gene TRBJ2-5; D gene ambiguous. CDR1 and CDR2 (germline): MGHRA, YSYEKL. With 1 base removed from V and 5 bases from J, the gap between germline ends came to 8 bases. CDR3 size: 13 residues. CDR3 sequence: CASSQGLLETQYF. The CDR3 coding sequence is TGCGCCAGCAGCCAAGGCCTTTTGGAGACCCAGTACTTC.

V gene TRBV6-2 or TRBV6-3 combines with J gene TRBJ2-3; no definite D call. CDR3 length equals 13 residues. Trimming took 7 bases from V and 1 from J, leaving 9 bases between them. Germline assignment: CDR1 MNHEY and CDR2 SVGEGT. In DNA, the CDR3 is TGTGCCAGCACCATCGGCGGCACAGATACGCAGTATTTT. Translating it yields CASTIGGTDTQYF.

The table lists this clonotype with many counts. This chain connects TRBV2 to TRBJ1-1, with 7 bases fitting TRBD1. The CDR3 loop spans 17 amino acids. Looked up from germline, CDR1 is SNHLY and CDR2 is FYNNEI. J lost 1 base, V lost 6 bases, and 14 bases had no gene match. The DNA for the CDR3 is TGTGCCAGCAGGCGGTCTGGCACAGGGGTTAGGAACACTGAAGCTTTCTTT. Amino acid sequence: CASRRSGTGVRNTEAFF.

This clonotype was seen many times. V usage is TRBV7-6 and J usage is TRBJ2-7; D is uncertain. Germline CDR1 and CDR2: SGHVS and FNYEAQ. V lost 5 bases to trimming and J lost 1 base, with 12 bases between them. This CDR3 is 14 amino acids long. CDR3 nucleotide sequence: TGTGCCAGCAGCCCCGAAACAGTTTCCTACGAGCAGTACTTC. This sequence encodes CASSPETVSYEQYF.

This clonotype was counted at least ten times. V usage is TRBV12-3 or TRBV12-4 and J usage is TRBJ1-5; TRBD1 is a possible D gene (5 bases). The V end lost 1 base, the J end lost 0 bases, and 19 bases lay between the germline ends. The CDR3 spans 19 residues. The CDR3 DNA reads TGTGCCAGCAGTTTAGTAGGGCACAGGACCTTTTATAGCAATCAGCCCCAGCATTTT. Encoded protein: CASSLVGHRTFYSNQPQHF.